This TCR beta chain was documented in a study of shared clonotypes between healthy human individuals. CD45RO-negative cells were positively selected for CCR7, leaving out terminally differentiated effector memory CD45RA+ cells. Germline V gene sequence: CDR1 SNHLY, CDR2 FYNNEI. The CDR3 covers 11 residues. Trimming removed 11 bases from V and 5 bases from J, with 10 bases in between. Using immunoSEQ multiplex PCR, the repertoire was profiled, and TCRdb retains in-frame clones only, with some absent. The sample lists more than 550,000 clones; roughly nine tenths were seen once. Sequencing input: naive CD8+ T cells sorted from blood. This clonotype was sampled from a man aged 25-40 years in good health. The chain uses TRBV2 and TRBJ1-3; D is perhaps TRBD1 (6 bases). CDR3 nucleotides: TGTGCCCCCCGGGACAGAAACACCATATATTTT. Translating it yields CAPRDRNTIYF.